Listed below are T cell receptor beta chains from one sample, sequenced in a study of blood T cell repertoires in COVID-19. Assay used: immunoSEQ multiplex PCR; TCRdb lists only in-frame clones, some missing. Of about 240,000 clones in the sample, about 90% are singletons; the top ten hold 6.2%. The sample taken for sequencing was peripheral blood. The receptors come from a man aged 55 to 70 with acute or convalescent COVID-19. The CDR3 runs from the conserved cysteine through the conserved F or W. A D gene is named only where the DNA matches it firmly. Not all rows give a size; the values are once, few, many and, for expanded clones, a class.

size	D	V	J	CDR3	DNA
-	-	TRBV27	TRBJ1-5	CASSPPDQPQHF	TGTGCCAGCAGTCCCCCCGATCAGCCCCAGCATTTT
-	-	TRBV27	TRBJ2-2	CASSLQRPQWTGELFF	TGTGCCAGCAGTTTACAGCGGCCTCAGTGGACCGGGGAGCTGTTTTTT
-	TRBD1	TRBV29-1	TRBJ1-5	CSVGQGADQPQHF	TGCAGCGTGGGACAGGGGGCTGATCAGCCCCAGCATTTT
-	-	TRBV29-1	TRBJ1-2	CSASDGRDGYTF	TGCAGCGCCTCCGACGGCAGGGATGGCTACACCTTC
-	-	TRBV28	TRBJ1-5	CASRRTGNQPQHF	TGTGCCAGCAGACGAACAGGCAATCAGCCCCAGCATTTT
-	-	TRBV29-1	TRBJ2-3	CSVEEVTASTDTQYF	TGCAGCGTTGAAGAGGTAACAGCCAGCACAGATACGCAGTATTTT
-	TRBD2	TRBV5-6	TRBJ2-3	CASSSPLAGGADTQYF	TGTGCCAGCAGCTCCCCCCTAGCGGGAGGGGCAGATACGCAGTATTTT
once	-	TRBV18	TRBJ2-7	CASSPNSYEQYF	TGTGCCAGCTCACCCAATTCCTACGAGCAGTACTTC
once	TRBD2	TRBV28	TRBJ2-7	CASNPPGSSGRPYEQYF	TGTGCCAGCAACCCCCCGGGGAGTAGCGGGCGCCCCTACGAGCAGTACTTC
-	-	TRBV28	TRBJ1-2	CASSLLSSGRGSVPIGNYGYTF	TGTGCCAGCAGTTTATTGAGCTCTGGGCGGGGATCGGTCCCAATTGGTAACTATGGCTACACCTTC
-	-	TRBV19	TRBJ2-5	CARSTGIQETQYF	TGTGCCCGTAGTACAGGGATTCAGGAGACCCAGTACTTC
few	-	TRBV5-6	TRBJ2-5	CASSLSRDWGRTQYF	TGTGCCAGCAGCTTATCACGGGACTGGGGACGGACCCAGTACTTC
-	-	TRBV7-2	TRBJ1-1	CASSLGPGWSVLGTEAFF	TGTGCCAGCAGCTTAGGTCCAGGGTGGAGCGTACTGGGAACTGAAGCTTTCTTT
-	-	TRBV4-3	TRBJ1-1	CASSASRGWTEAFF	TGCGCCAGCAGCGCTTCCAGGGGATGGACTGAAGCTTTCTTT
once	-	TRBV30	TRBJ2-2	CAWSPTRLNTGELFF	TGTGCCTGGAGCCCTACCCGACTCAACACCGGGGAGCTGTTTTTT
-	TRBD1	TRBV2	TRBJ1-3	CASSTRRQGGNTIYF	TGTGCCAGCAGCACCCGACGACAGGGTGGAAACACCATATATTTT
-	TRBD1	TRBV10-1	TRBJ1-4	CASSDRDRVNEKLFF	TGCGCCAGCAGTGATCGGGACAGGGTGAATGAAAAACTGTTTTTT
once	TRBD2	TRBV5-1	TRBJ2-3	CASSWDSSGGGTDTQYF	TGCGCCAGCAGCTGGGATTCAAGCGGGGGTGGGACAGATACGCAGTATTTT
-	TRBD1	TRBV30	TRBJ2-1	CAWSQRTGGIVEQFF	TGTGCCTGGAGTCAGCGGACAGGGGGTATAGTTGAGCAGTTCTTC
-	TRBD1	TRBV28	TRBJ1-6	CASSLRGGGSPLHF	TGTGCCAGCAGTTTAAGAGGGGGCGGTTCACCCCTCCACTTT
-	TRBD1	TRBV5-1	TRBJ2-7	CASSTPDRDAEQYF	TGCGCCAGCAGCACGCCGGACAGGGATGCCGAGCAGTACTTC
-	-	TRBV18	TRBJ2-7	CASSPLRDEQYF	TGTGCCAGCTCACCACTGAGGGACGAGCAGTACTTC
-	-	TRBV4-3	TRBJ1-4	CASSQDPRDTNEKLFF	TGCGCCAGCAGCCAAGATCCCAGGGATACTAATGAAAAACTGTTTTTT
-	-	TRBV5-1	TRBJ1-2	CASSFGQGGPSGYTF	TGCGCCAGCAGCTTTGGGCAGGGAGGGCCCTCCGGCTACACCTTC
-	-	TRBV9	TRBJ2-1	CASSASGRSGNEQFF	TGTGCCAGCAGCGCAAGCGGACGGTCGGGGAATGAGCAGTTCTTC
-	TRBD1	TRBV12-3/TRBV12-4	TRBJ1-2	CASSLGQGYGYTF	TGTGCCAGCAGTTTAGGACAGGGATATGGCTACACCTTC
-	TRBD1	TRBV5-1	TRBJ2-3	CASRVGQGAADTQYF	TGCGCCAGCAGAGTGGGACAGGGGGCGGCGGATACGCAGTATTTT
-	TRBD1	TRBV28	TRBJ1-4	CAAARTGVDNEKLFF	TGTGCCGCCGCCCGGACAGGGGTGGATAATGAAAAACTGTTTTTT
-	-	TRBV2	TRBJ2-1	CASRNGGQGNEQFF	TGTGCCAGCAGAAACGGGGGGCAGGGCAATGAGCAGTTCTTC
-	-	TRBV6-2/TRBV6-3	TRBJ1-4	CASSEVGTNEKLFF	TGTGCCAGCAGTGAGGTCGGGACTAATGAAAAACTGTTTTTT
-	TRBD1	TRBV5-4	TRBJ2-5	CASSGFSTGQGQETQYF	TGTGCCAGCAGCGGATTCTCGACAGGACAGGGGCAAGAGACCCAGTACTTC
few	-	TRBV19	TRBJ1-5	CASSIRGQPQHF	TGTGCCAGTAGTATACGAGGGCAGCCCCAGCATTTT
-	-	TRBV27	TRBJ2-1	CASSPPGDNEQFF	TGTGCCAGCAGTCCCCCTGGAGACAATGAGCAGTTCTTC
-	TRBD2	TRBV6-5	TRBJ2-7	CASRPSGSGSYEQYF	TGTGCCAGCAGACCAAGCGGGAGTGGCTCCTACGAGCAGTACTTC
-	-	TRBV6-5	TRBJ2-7	CASSSQGISYEQYF	TGTGCCAGCAGTAGCCAGGGGATATCCTACGAGCAGTACTTC
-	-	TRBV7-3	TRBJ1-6	CASSLSATGNSPLHF	TGTGCCAGCAGCTTATCAGCCACAGGGAATTCACCCCTCCACTTT
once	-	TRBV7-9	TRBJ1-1	CASSLIVRVNTEAFF	TGTGCCAGCAGCTTAATCGTCAGGGTGAACACTGAAGCTTTCTTT
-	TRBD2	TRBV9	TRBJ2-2	CASSAPRWAGVAGDTGELFF	TGTGCCAGCAGCGCGCCGCGGTGGGCGGGAGTGGCCGGGGACACCGGGGAGCTGTTTTTT
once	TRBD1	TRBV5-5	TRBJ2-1	CASSLGTGISYNEQFF	TGTGCCAGCAGCTTGGGGACAGGGATCTCCTACAATGAGCAGTTCTTC
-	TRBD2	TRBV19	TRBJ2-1	CASSSRLAANEQFF	TGTGCCAGTAGTTCTCGACTAGCGGCCAATGAGCAGTTCTTC
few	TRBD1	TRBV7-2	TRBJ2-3	CASSLDRGRTDTQYF	TGTGCCAGCAGCTTGGACAGGGGGCGCACAGATACGCAGTATTTT
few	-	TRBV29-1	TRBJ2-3	CSVAHTGNSPNTQYF	TGCAGCGTGGCGCACACAGGGAATAGTCCCAATACGCAGTATTTT